The clone carrying this TCR beta chain was observed a few times. The data are from a study of CDR3 diversity in severe acne. The trim removed 11 bases at V and 3 bases at J, leaving 10 bases unmatched. Germline CDR1 reads SEHNR; CDR2 reads FQNEAQ (reference sequence). The CDR3 runs to 14 residues. TCRdb redid the calling of the PCR reads with MiXCR, one entry per CDR3 protein. This sample has over 70,000 distinct CDR3 sequences; under 65% occur once, and the top ten carry roughly an eighth. The TCR comes from a male donor in good health, without acne. The chain has TRBV7-9 and TRBJ2-5, with 9 positions matching TRBD2. Source material: blood. Here the CDR3 DNA reads TGTGCCGAGGATGGGGTAGCGGGAGAAGAGACCCAGTACTTC. Translation gives CAEDGVAGEETQYF.